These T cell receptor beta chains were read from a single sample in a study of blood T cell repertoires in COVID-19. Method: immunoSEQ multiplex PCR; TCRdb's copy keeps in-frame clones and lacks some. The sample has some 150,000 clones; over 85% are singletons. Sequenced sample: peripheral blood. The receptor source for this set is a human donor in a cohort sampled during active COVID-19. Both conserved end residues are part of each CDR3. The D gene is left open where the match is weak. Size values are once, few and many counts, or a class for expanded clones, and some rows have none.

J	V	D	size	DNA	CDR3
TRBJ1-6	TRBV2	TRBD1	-	TGTGCCAGCAGCCGGGACAGAAAGGGTTCACCCCTCCACTTT	CASSRDRKGSPLHF
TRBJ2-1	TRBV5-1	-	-	TGCGCCAGCAGCGCGGGACTGGGGTCCACAACAGAGCAGTTCTTC	CASSAGLGSTTEQFF
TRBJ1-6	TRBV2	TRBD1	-	TGTGCCAGCAGTGAAGCTCCCGGGACAGGCTCCTATAATTCACCCCTCCACTTT	CASSEAPGTGSYNSPLHF
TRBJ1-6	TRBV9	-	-	TGTGCCAGCAGCGATTCCGGAGGGCTGTATAATTCACCCCTCCACTTT	CASSDSGGLYNSPLHF
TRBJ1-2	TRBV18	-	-	TGTGCCAGCTCACCAACCCCTGAGCAGAGGTATGGCTACACCTTC	CASSPTPEQRYGYTF
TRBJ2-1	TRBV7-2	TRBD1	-	TGTGCCAGCAGCCCACGGGACAGGGGTGGCTACAATGAGCAGTTCTTC	CASSPRDRGGYNEQFF
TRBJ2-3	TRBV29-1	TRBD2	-	TGCAGCGTTCATCTAGCGGGGGTTTCGGATACGCAGTATTTT	CSVHLAGVSDTQYF
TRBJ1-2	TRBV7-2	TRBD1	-	TGTGCCAGCAGCACGGACAGGGCGGACTATGGCTACACCTTC	CASSTDRADYGYTF
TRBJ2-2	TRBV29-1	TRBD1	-	TGCAGCGTTGAAGATCACAGGGGAGCTACCGGGGAGCTGTTTTTT	CSVEDHRGATGELFF
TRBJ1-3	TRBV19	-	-	TGTGCCAGTAGTACGGAACAGGACCTCTCTGGAAACACCATATATTTT	CASSTEQDLSGNTIYF
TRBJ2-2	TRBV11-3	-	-	TGTGCCAGCAGCCCCGGGGGAGAACCCACCGGGGAGCTGTTTTTT	CASSPGGEPTGELFF
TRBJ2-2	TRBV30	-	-	TGTGCCTGGAGTGTAAGACTTCGGGGGACCGGGGAGCTGTTTTTT	CAWSVRLRGTGELFF
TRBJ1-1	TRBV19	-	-	TGTGCCAGTAGTACCGCAGGTGGGTCCGGCACTGAAGCTTTCTTT	CASSTAGGSGTEAFF
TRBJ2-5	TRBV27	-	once	TGTGCCAGCAAAGCCAGTTGGACTCTACAAGAGACCCAGTACTTC	CASKASWTLQETQYF
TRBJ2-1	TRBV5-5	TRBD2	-	TGTGCCAGCAGACTGGGACTAGCGGGGACCTATGAGCAGTTCTTC	CASRLGLAGTYEQFF
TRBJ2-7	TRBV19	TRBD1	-	TGTGCCAGTAGTACGATAGGGACAGGCTACGAGCAGTACTTC	CASSTIGTGYEQYF
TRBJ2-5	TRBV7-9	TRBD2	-	TGTGCCAGCAGCTCTGCCACAGCGGGGGTGGAGACCCAGTACTTC	CASSSATAGVETQYF
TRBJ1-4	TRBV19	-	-	TGTGCCAGTAGTCTGCGCTGGAATGAAAAACTGTTTTTT	CASSLRWNEKLFF
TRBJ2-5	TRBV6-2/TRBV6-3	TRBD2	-	TGTGCCAGCAGTTACGGACGGGTAGCGGGGGGGCTGGGCGAGACCCAGTACTTC	CASSYGRVAGGLGETQYF
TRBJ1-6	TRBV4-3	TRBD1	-	TGCGCCAGCAGCCAGGGACAGGGACGGAATTCACCCCTCCACTTT	CASSQGQGRNSPLHF
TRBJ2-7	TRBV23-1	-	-	TGCGCCAGCAGTCATGGAGGGGGCCGGGTCGCCGAGCAGTACTTC	CASSHGGGRVAEQYF
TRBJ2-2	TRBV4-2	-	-	TGTGCCAGCAGCCCACGGTTGACCGGGGAGCTGTTTTTT	CASSPRLTGELFF
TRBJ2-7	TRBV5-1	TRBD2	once	TGCGCCAGCAGCGACCCCAGCGGGGTCCTTGGCGAGCAGTACTTC	CASSDPSGVLGEQYF
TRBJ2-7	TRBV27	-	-	TGTGCCAGCAGTTTATCTCAAGGGGCGGTCTACGAGCAGTACTTC	CASSLSQGAVYEQYF
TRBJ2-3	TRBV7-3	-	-	TGTGCCAGCAGCGCCCTTGTCGGGGCGGGGATGGATACGCAGTATTTT	CASSALVGAGMDTQYF
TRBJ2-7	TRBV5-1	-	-	TGCGCCAGCAGCTTGGTTTCGCCGGCAGGGGCCGAGCAGTACTTC	CASSLVSPAGAEQYF
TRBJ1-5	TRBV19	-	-	TGTGCCAGTAGATATAGCAATCAGCCCCAGCATTTT	CASRYSNQPQHF
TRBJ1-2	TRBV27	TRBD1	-	TGTGCCAGCAGACGGACAGGGGTCGATGGCTACACCTTC	CASRRTGVDGYTF
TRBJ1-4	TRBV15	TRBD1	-	TGTGCCACCAGCAGAGATCGGGGACAGGGCGGTGAAAAACTGTTTTTT	CATSRDRGQGGEKLFF
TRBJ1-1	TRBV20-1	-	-	TGCAGTGCTAGTATGGAGTTCGAGAACACTGAAGCTTTCTTT	CSASMEFENTEAFF
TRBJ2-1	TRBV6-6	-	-	TGTGCCAGTAACACAGGGAACAATGAGCAGTTCTTC	CASNTGNNEQFF
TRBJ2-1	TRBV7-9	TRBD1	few	TGTGCCAGCAGCGCCGGGACAGGGGCTTGGGAGCAGTTCTTC	CASSAGTGAWEQFF
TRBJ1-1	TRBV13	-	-	TGTGCCAGCAGCTTGGCGGGGCAGGCCAACACTGAAGCTTTCTTT	CASSLAGQANTEAFF
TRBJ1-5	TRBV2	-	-	TGTGCCAGCAGTGCGGGGGGTCGCAATCAGCCCCAGCATTTT	CASSAGGRNQPQHF
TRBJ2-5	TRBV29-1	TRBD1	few	TGCAGCGTCGGTGGACAGGGGTCCGAGACCCAGTACTTC	CSVGGQGSETQYF
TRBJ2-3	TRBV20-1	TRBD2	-	TGCAGTGCTAGTTCTAGCGGGGGGAGAGGGGACACAGATACGCAGTATTTT	CSASSSGGRGDTDTQYF
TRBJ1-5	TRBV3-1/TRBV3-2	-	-	TGTGCCAGCAGCCAAGGAGGGTCCGATCAGCCCCAGCATTTT	CASSQGGSDQPQHF
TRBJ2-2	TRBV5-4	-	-	TGTGCCAGCAGTACACCGCAGGCGAACACCGGGGAGCTGTTTTTT	CASSTPQANTGELFF
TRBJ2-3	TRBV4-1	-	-	TGCGCCAGCAGCCAAGCGAGCGCTAGCACAGATACGCAGTATTTT	CASSQASASTDTQYF
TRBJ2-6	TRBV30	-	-	TGTGCCTGGGCAGGGGACCTCAGCGGGGCCAACGTCCTGACTTTC	CAWAGDLSGANVLTF
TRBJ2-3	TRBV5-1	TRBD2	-	TGCGCCAGCAGTAGCGGGGGCCTCACAGATACGCAGTATTTT	CASSSGGLTDTQYF
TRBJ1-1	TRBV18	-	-	TGTGCCAGCTCACCACGACCAGGGCCGAACACTGAAGCTTTCTTT	CASSPRPGPNTEAFF
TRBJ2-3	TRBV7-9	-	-	TGTGCCAGCAGCTTTACAGGGAGTGGGATCGATACGCAGTATTTT	CASSFTGSGIDTQYF
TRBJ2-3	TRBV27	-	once	TGTGCCAGCAGTTTACGACCGACAGGTTTAAGGGATACGCAGTATTTT	CASSLRPTGLRDTQYF
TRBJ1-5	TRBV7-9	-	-	TGTGCCAGCAGCTTATTACAGGCGGGGCAGCCCCAGCATTTT	CASSLLQAGQPQHF
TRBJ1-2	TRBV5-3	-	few	TGTGCCACCGGCAGGGGACACTATGGCTACACCTTC	CATGRGHYGYTF
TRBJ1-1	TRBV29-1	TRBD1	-	TGCAGCGTGACTAAGACAGGGATGGACACTGAAGCTTTCTTT	CSVTKTGMDTEAFF
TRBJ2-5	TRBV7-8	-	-	TGTGCCAGCAGCTTAGTCGTGGACGCGGGGTTTGGGACCCAGTACTTC	CASSLVVDAGFGTQYF
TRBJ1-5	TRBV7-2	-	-	TGTGCCAGCAGCTTTGTGGGGAGTAGCAATCAGCCCCAGCATTTT	CASSFVGSSNQPQHF
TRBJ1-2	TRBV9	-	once	TGCGCCAGCAGCGTATTTCCGGGAGGGAACTATGGCTACACCTTC	CASSVFPGGNYGYTF
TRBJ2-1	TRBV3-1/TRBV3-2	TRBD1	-	TGTGCCAGCAGCCAGAGACAGGGGGCCGATGAGCAGTTCTTC	CASSQRQGADEQFF
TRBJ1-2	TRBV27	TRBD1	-	TGTGCCAGCAGCCCGACAGGGGGCTTACCCTTTTATGGCTACACCTTC	CASSPTGGLPFYGYTF